The 10 T cell receptor beta chains below all came from one sample that was sequenced in a study of T-cell memory formation after mild COVID-19. Using its own MiXCR run on the 5' RACE reads, TCRdb lists one record per CDR3 protein. The sample records some 350,000 distinct CDR3 sequences, more than 15% being singletons. Sequenced sample: PBMCs or a T cell subset sorted from them (not recorded which). The receptors stem from a man between 18 and 35 years old who had mild COVID-19 (a few samples of this study predate the infection). Cell type and time point are not known.

The table lists this clonotype with a few counts. This chain uses TRBV20-1 with TRBJ1-3; D not resolved. Germline lookup yields CDR1 DFQATT and CDR2 SNEGSKA (reference sequence). The CDR3 length is 14 residues. V gave up 3 bases and J gave up 4 bases, with 13 bases separating them. In DNA form, the CDR3 reads TGCAGTGCTAGTACCCGCCGGGAAGGAAACACCATATATTTT. Protein: CSASTRREGNTIYF.

This clonotype occurred many times. The chain uses TRBV11-2 and TRBJ2-5; D unresolved. The CDR3 loop spans 14 amino acids. CDR1 is SGHAT and CDR2 is FQNNGV in the germline V gene. The V and J ends lost 6 bases and 0 bases respectively, with 11 bases between them. The CDR3 loop reads CASSFIRDQETQYF. The CDR3 DNA follows: TGTGCCAGCAGTTTCATCCGGGACCAAGAGACCCAGTACTTC.

This clonotype has only a few counts. This chain links TRBV6-1 with TRBJ2-5; 7 bases fit TRBD1. The CDR3 covers 15 residues. V trimming: 6 bases; J trimming: 5 bases; junction bases outside the gene matches: 12. The germline V gene encodes CDR1 MNHNS and CDR2 SASEGT. The chain's CDR3 is CASRKDRVGQETQYF. Written as DNA, the CDR3 is TGTGCCAGCAGGAAAGACAGGGTAGGGCAGGAGACCCAGTACTTC.

For the CDR3, the DNA is TGTGCCAGCAGAGGGGGTCGTACCTACAATGAGCAGTTCTTC. It codes for CASRGGRTYNEQFF. The chain combines TRBV4-2 with TRBJ2-1, with D possibly TRBD1 on 6 matching bases. This CDR3 has 14 amino acids. V lost 6 bases, J lost 2 bases, and 11 bases lay in between. In germline, CDR1 is LGHNA, CDR2 YNFKEQ.

This clonotype has only a few counts. The chain carries TRBV7-9 and TRBJ2-7; D remains ambiguous. From germline, CDR1 is SEHNR and CDR2 FQNEAQ (reference sequence). The CDR3 has 12 residues. Trimming took 4 bases from V and 4 from J, leaving 8 bases between them. CDR3 residues: CASSSTPYEQYV. The CDR3 region has the DNA TGTGCCAGCAGCTCGACACCTTACGAGCAGTACGTC.

This clonotype was seen a few times. The chain couples TRBV7-9 to TRBJ1-2; TRBD1 aligns across 8 bases. With 5 bases clipped from V and 0 bases from J, the junction kept 11 bases outside the gene matches. The CDR3 has 17 amino acids. Germline V gene sequence: CDR1 SEHNR, CDR2 FQNEAQ (reference sequence). The CDR3 is CASSRVGQDLSNYGYTF. The CDR3 nucleotides are TGTGCCAGCAGCAGAGTGGGACAGGATCTTTCTAACTATGGCTACACCTTC.

V is TRBV7-2 and J is TRBJ2-7; D possibly corresponds to TRBD2 (7 bases). The V end was cut by 1 base, the J end by 6 bases, with 25 bases between. The germline V gene encodes CDR1 SGHTA and CDR2 FQGNSA. This CDR3 is 18 amino acids long. The chain's CDR3 is CASSLGFAGALTTSEQYV. CDR3 DNA: TGTGCCAGCAGCTTAGGGTTTGCGGGGGCCCTAACTACGAGCGAGCAGTACGTC.

The chain employs TRBV5-1 and TRBJ1-1, with D possibly being TRBD1 (6 bases). Trimming removed 4 bases from V and 0 bases from J, with 13 bases in between. The CDR3 loop spans 15 amino acids. Germline values: CDR1 SGHRS, CDR2 YFSETQ. In DNA form, the CDR3 reads TGCGCCAGCAGCCCGCGGGGGCTTGTGAACACTGAAGCTTTCTTT. Its translation: CASSPRGLVNTEAFF. The whole variable domain, remainder taken from reference TRBV5-1 and TRBJ1-1, is KAGVTQTPRYLIKTRGQQVTLSCSPISGHRSVSWYQQTPGQGLQFLFEYFSETQRNKGNFPGRFSGRQFSNSRSEMNVSTLELGDSALYLCASSPRGLVNTEAFFGQGTRLTVV.

CDR3 sequence: CASSPTSTYDEQYV. In DNA, the CDR3 is TGTGCCAGCAGCCCTACTAGCACCTACGACGAGCAGTACGTC. V gene TRBV3-1 combines with J gene TRBJ2-7, with a tentative D call TRBD2 (6 bases). There are 14 residues in the CDR3. V was trimmed by 4 bases and J by 5 bases, leaving 15 bases between them. Germline CDR1 reads LGHDT; CDR2 reads YNNKEL (reference sequence).

This clonotype was observed at least ten times. This sequence joins TRBV5-1 and TRBJ2-3; D call uncertain. The CDR3 has 15 residues. From germline, CDR1 is SGHRS and CDR2 YFSETQ. Trimming stripped 3 bases from V and 4 bases from J, with 15 bases between. The CDR3 reads CASSSVGEDADTQYF. DNA of the CDR3: TGCGCCAGCAGCTCTGTCGGCGAAGATGCAGATACGCAGTATTTT.